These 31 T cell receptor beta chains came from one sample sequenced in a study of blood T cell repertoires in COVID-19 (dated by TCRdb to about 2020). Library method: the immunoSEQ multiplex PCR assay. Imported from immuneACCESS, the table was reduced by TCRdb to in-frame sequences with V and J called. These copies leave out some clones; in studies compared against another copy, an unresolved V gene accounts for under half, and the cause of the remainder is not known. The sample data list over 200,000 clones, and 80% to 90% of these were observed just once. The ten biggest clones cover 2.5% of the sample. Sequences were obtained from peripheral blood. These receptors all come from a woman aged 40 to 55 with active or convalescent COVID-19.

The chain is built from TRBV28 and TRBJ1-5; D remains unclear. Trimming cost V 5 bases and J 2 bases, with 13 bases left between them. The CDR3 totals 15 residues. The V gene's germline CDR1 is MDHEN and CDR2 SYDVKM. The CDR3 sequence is CASSTPTGGNQPQHF. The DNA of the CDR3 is TGTGCCAGCAGTACCCCGACGGGTGGCAATCAGCCCCAGCATTTT.

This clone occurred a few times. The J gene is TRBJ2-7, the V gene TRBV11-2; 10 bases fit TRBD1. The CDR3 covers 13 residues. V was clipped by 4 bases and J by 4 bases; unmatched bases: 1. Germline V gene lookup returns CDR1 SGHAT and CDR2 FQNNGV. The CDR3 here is CASSWGQGYEQYF. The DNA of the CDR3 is TGTGCCAGCAGCTGGGGACAGGGGTACGAGCAGTACTTC.

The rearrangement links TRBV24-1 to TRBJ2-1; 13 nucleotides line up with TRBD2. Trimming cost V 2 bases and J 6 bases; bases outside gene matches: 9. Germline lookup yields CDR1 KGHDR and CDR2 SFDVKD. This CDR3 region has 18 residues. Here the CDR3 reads CATSDSGLAGARRNEQFF. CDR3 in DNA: TGTGCCACCAGTGATTCCGGACTAGCGGGAGCTCGGCGCAATGAGCAGTTCTTC.

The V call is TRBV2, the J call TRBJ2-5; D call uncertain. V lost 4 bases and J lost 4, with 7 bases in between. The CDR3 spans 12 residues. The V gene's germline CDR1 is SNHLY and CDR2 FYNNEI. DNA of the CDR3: TGTGCCAGCAGTGCGAGGTTAGAGACCCAGTACTTC. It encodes CASSARLETQYF.

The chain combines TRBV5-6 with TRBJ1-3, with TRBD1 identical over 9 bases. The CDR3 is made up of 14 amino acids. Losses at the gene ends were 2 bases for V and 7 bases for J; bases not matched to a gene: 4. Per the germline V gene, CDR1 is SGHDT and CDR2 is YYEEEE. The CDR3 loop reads CASSLQGARNTIYF. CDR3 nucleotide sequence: TGTGCCAGCAGCTTACAGGGGGCGCGGAACACCATATATTTT.

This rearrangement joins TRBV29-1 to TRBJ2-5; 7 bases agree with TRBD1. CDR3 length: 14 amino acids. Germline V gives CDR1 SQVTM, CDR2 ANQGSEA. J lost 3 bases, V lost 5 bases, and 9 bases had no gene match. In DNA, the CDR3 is TGCAGCGTTTCCGGGACAGCAGACGAAGAGACCCAGTACTTC. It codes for CSVSGTADEETQYF.

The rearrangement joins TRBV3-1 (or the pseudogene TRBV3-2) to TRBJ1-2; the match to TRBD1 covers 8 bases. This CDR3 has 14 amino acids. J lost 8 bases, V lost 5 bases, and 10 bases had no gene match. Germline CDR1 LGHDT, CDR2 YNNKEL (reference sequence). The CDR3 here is CASSDRTGWEGYTF. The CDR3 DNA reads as TGTGCCAGCAGCGACCGGACAGGGTGGGAAGGCTACACCTTC.

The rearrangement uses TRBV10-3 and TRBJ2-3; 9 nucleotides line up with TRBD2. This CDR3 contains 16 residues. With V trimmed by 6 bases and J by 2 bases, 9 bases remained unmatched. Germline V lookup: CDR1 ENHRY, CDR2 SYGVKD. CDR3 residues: CAIRTSSGKNTDTQYF. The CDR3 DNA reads TGTGCCATCAGGACCTCTAGCGGGAAAAACACAGATACGCAGTATTTT.

The CDR3 nucleotides are TGTGCCAGCAGTGAAGAGGCAGGGCGATCGACCGGGGAGCTGTTTTTT. Residues: CASSEEAGRSTGELFF. The chain couples TRBV6-1 to TRBJ2-2; D might be TRBD1 (5 bases). The CDR3 extends over 16 amino acids. Trimming removed 1 base at V and 5 bases at J, with 14 bases between. Germline CDR1 is MNHNS and CDR2 is SASEGT.

Here the CDR3 DNA reads TGTGCCAGCTCAAACAAGACAGGGGGTGGCTACACCTTC. This translates into CASSNKTGGGYTF. The V gene is TRBV18, the J gene TRBJ1-2, with 9 bases lining up with TRBD1. The CDR3 consists of 13 residues. Germline assignment: CDR1 KGHSH and CDR2 LQKENI. The trim removed 5 bases at V and 7 bases at J, leaving 5 bases unmatched. Filled out from reference TRBV18 and TRBJ1-2, the complete variable domain reads NAGVMQNPRHLVRRRGQEARLRCSPMKGHSHVYWYRQLPEEGLKFMVYLQKENIIDESGMPKERFSAEFPKEGPSILRIQQVVRGDSAAYFCASSNKTGGGYTFGSGTRLTVV.

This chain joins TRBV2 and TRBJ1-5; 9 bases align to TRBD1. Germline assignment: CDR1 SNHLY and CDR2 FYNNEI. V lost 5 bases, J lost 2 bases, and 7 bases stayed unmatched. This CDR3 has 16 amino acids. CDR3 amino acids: CASSRLRTGGNQPQHF. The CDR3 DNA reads TGTGCCAGCAGTCGTTTAAGGACAGGGGGCAATCAGCCCCAGCATTTT.

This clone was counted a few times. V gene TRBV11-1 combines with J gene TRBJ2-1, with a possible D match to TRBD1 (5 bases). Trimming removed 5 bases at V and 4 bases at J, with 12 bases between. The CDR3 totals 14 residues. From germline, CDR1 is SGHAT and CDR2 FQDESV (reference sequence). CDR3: CASSPPQGYNEQFF. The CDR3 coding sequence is TGTGCCAGCAGCCCCCCCCAGGGATACAATGAGCAGTTCTTC.

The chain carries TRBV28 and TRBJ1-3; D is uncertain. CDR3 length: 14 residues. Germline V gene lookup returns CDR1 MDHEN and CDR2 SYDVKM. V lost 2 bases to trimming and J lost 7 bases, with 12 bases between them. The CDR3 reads CASSLGPPRNTIYF. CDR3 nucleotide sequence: TGTGCCAGCAGTTTAGGCCCCCCTAGGAACACCATATATTTT.

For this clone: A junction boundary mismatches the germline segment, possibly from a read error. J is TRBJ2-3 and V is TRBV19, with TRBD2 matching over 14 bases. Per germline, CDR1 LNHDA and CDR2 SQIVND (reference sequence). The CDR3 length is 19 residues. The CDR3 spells CASSIGTSGRQTSTDTQYF. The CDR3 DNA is TGTGCCAGTAGCATAGGGACTAGCGGGAGACAAACTAGCACAGATACGCAGTATTTT.

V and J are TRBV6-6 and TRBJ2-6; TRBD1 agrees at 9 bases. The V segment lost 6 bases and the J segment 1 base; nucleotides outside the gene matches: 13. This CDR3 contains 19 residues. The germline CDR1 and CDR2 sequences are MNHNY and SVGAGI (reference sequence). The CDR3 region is CASSYLTQGALSGANVLTF. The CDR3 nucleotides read TGTGCCAGCAGCTACCTCACACAGGGGGCGCTTTCTGGGGCCAACGTCCTGACTTTC.

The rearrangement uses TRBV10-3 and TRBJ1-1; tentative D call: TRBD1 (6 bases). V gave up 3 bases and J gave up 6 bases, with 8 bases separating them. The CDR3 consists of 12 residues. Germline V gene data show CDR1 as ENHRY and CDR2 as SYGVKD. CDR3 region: CAISDNRAEAFF. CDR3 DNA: TGTGCCATCAGTGATAACAGGGCTGAAGCTTTCTTT.

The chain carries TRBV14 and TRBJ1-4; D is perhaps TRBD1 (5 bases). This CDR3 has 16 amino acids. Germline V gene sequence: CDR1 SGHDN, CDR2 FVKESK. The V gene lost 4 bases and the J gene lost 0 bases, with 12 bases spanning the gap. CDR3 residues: CASSPRLGATNEKLFF. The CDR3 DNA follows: TGTGCCAGCAGCCCCCGTTTAGGGGCAACTAATGAAAAACTGTTTTTT.

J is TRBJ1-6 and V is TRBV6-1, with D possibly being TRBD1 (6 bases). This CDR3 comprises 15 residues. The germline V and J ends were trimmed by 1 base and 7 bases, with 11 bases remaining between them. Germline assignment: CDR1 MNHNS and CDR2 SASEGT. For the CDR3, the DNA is TGTGCCAGCAGTGAAGGCGGCAGGGGAAATTCACCCCTCCACTTT. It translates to CASSEGGRGNSPLHF.

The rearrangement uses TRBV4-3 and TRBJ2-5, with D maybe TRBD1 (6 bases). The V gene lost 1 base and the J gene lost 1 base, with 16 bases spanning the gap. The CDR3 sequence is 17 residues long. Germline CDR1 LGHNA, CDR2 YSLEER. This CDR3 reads CASSQVRGGAVQETQYF. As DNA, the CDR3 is TGCGCCAGCAGCCAAGTTCGAGGGGGTGCGGTCCAAGAGACCCAGTACTTC.

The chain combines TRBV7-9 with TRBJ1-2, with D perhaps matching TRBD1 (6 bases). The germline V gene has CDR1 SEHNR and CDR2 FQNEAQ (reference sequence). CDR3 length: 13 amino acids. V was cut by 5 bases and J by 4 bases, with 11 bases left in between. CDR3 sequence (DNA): TGTGCCAGCAGCCGTGGACAGAGCTATGGCTACACCTTC. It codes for CASSRGQSYGYTF.

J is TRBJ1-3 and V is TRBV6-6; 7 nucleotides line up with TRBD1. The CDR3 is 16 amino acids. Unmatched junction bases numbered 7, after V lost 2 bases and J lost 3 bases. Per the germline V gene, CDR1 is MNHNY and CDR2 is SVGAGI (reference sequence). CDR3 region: CASSYQTGYFGNTIYF. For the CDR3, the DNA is TGTGCCAGCAGTTACCAGACAGGGTATTTTGGAAACACCATATATTTT.

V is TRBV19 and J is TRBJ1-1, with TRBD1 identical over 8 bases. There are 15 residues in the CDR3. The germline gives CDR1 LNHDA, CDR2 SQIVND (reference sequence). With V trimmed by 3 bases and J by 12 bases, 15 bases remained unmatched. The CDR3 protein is CASSILVGGQASSFF. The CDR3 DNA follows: TGTGCCAGTAGTATCCTCGTCGGGGGACAGGCAAGTTCTTTCTTT.

CDR3 loop: CASSTRDRAYEQYF. DNA for the CDR3: TGTGCCAGCAGCACCCGGGACAGGGCCTACGAGCAGTACTTC. The chain uses TRBV14 and TRBJ2-7; 9 bases are a match to TRBD1. Germline loops: CDR1 SGHDN, CDR2 FVKESK. The CDR3 is 14 residues long. Germline trimming cut 5 bases from V and 2 bases from J; bases unmatched to any gene: 4.

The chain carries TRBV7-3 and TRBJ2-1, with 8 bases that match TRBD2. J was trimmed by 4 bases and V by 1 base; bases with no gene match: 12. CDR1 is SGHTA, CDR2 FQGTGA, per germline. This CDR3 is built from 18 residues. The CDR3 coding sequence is TGTGCCAGCAGCTTAAGAGATAGCGGGATGACTCGGTACAATGAGCAGTTCTTC. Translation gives CASSLRDSGMTRYNEQFF.

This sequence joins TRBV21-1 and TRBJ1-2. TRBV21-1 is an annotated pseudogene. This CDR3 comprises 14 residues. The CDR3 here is CASSKGGANYGYTF. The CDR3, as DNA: TGTGCCAGCAGCAAAGGAGGAGCAAACTATGGCTACACCTTC.

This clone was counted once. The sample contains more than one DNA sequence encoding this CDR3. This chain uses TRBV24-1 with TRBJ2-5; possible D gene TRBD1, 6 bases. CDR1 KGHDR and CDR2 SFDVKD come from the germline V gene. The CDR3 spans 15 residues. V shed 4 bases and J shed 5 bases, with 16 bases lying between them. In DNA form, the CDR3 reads TGTGCCACCAGTGAACCGGGACAAGGGAAGGAGACCCAGTACTTC. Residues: CATSEPGQGKETQYF.

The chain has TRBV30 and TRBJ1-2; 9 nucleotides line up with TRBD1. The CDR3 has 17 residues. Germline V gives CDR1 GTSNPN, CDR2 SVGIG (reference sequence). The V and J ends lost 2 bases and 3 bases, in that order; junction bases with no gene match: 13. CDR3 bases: TGTGCCTGGAGTCCCTCATTTCTGGGACAGGGATACTATGGCTACACCTTC. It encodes CAWSPSFLGQGYYGYTF.

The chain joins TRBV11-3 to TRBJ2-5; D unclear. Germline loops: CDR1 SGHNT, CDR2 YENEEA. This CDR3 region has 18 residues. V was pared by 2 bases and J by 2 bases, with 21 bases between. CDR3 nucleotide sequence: TGTGCCAGCAGCTTACCTGAGACCTTTCGACACCCACAAGAGACCCAGTACTTC. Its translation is CASSLPETFRHPQETQYF.

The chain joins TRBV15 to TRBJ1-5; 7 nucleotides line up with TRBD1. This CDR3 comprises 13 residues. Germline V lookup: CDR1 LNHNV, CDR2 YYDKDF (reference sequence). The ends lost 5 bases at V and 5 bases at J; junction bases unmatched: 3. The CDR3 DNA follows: TGTGCCACCAGCCCTCAGGGGGATCAGCCCCAGCATTTT. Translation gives CATSPQGDQPQHF.

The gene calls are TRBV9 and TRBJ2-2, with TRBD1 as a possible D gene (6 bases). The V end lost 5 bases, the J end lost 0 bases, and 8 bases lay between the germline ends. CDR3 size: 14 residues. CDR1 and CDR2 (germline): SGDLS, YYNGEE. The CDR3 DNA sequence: TGTGCCAGCAGAGGACAGTCGAACACCGGGGAGCTGTTTTTT. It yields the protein CASRGQSNTGELFF.

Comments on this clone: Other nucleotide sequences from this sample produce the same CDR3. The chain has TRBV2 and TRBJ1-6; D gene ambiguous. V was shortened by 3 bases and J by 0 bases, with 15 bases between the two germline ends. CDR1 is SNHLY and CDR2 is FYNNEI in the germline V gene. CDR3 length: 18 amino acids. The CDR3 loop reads CASSDLGRQSSYNSPLHF. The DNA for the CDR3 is TGTGCCAGCAGTGATCTTGGCAGGCAGAGCTCCTATAATTCACCCCTCCACTTT. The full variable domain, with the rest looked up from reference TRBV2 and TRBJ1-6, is EPEVTQTPSHQVTQMGQEVILRCVPISNHLYFYWYRQILGQKVEFLVSFYNNEISEKSEIFDDQFSVERPDGSNFTLKIRSTKLEDSAMYFCASSDLGRQSSYNSPLHFGNGTRLTVT.